This TCR beta chain was retrieved from a study of OX40 agonist ivuxolimab in advanced cancers. Germline V gene data show CDR1 as SGHDN and CDR2 as FVKESK. V was trimmed by 2 bases and J by 9 bases, leaving 17 bases between them. The length of the CDR3 is 15 residues. Profiled with immunoSEQ multiplex PCR; TCRdb holds only in-frame clones, not every one. The data show 60,000 to 75,000 clones, 88% seen once. V and J are TRBV14 and TRBJ2-1; D is perhaps TRBD2 (6 bases). The clonotype was recovered from an adult with an advanced solid tumor such as melanoma, head and neck, liver or kidney cancer. The source material was CD4+ or CD8+ T cells sorted from blood, sampled in a trial of the OX40 agonist ivuxolimab. The CDR3: CASSQTSHGTGEQFF. CDR3 sequence (DNA): TGTGCCAGCAGCCAAACTAGCCACGGGACCGGTGAGCAGTTCTTC. The whole variable domain, remainder taken from reference TRBV14 and TRBJ2-1, is EAGVTQFPSHSVIEKGQTVTLRCDPISGHDNLYWYRRVMGKEIKFLLHFVKESKQDESGMPNNRFLAERTGGTYSTLKVQPAELEDSGVYFCASSQTSHGTGEQFFGPGTRLTVL.